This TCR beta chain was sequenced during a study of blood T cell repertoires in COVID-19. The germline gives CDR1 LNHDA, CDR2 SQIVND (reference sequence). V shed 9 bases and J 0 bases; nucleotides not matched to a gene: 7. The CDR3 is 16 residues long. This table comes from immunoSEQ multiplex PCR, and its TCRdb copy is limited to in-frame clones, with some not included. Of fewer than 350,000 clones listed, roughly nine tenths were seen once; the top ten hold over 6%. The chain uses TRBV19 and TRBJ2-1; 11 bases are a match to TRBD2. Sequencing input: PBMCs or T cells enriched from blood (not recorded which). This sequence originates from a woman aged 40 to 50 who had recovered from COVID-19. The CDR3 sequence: CARPTSGTSSYNEQFF. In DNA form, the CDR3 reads TGTGCCAGACCGACTAGCGGGACCTCCTCCTACAATGAGCAGTTCTTC.